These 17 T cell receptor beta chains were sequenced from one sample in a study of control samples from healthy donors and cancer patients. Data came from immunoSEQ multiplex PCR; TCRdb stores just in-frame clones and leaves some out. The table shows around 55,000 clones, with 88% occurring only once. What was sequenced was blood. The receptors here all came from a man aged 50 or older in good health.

This chain's CDR3 is CASSHVSLTDTQYF. The CDR3 region has the DNA TGTGCCAGCAGCCACGTGAGTCTGACAGATACGCAGTATTTT. The rearrangement joins TRBV16 to TRBJ2-3; D remains unclear. V lost 3 bases to trimming and J lost 3 bases, with 10 bases between them. The length of the CDR3 is 14 residues. CDR1 and CDR2 (germline): KGHSY, FQNENV.

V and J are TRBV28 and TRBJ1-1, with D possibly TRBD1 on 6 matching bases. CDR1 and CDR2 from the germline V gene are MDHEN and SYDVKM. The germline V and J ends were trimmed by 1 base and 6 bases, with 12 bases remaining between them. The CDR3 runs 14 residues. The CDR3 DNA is TGTGCCAGCAGTTTATCGCTCAAGGGGGCTGAAGCTTTCTTT. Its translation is CASSLSLKGAEAFF.

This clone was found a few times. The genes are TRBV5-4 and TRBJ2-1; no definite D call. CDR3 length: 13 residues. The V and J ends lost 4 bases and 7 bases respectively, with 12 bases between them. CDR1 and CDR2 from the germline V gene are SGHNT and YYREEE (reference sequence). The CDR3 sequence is CASSPDAANEQFF. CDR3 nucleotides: TGTGCCAGCAGCCCGGACGCCGCTAATGAGCAGTTCTTC.

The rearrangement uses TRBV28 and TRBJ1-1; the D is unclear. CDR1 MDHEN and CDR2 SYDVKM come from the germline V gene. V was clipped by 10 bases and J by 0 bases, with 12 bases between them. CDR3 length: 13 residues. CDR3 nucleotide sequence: TGTGCCACCTTGAACCGAATGAACACTGAAGCTTTCTTT. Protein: CATLNRMNTEAFF.

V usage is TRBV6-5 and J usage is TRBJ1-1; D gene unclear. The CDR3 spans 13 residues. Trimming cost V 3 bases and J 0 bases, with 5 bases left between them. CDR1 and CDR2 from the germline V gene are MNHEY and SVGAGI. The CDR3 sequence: CASSYRVNTEAFF. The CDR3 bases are TGTGCCAGCAGTTATAGGGTGAACACTGAAGCTTTCTTT.

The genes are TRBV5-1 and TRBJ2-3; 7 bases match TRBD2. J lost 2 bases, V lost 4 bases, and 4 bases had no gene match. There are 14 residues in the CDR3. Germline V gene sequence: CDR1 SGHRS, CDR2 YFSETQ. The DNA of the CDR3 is TGCGCCAGCAGCCGCACTAGCGACACAGATACGCAGTATTTT. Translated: CASSRTSDTDTQYF.

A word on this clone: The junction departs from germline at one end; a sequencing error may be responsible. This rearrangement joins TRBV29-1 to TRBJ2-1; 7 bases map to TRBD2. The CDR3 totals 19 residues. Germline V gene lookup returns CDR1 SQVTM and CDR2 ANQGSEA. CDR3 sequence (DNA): TGCAGCGTTGGAAGTGGGGTAGCGGGTAATAGAAATTCCTTCAATGAGCAGTTCTTC. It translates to CSVGSGVAGNRNSFNEQFF.

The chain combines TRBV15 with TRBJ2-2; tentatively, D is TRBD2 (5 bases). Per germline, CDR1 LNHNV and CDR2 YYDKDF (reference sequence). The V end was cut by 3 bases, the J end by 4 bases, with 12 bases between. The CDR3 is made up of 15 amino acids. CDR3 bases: TGTGCCACCAGCAGTCCTAGCCTGTCCACCGGGGAGCTGTTTTTT. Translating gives CATSSPSLSTGELFF.

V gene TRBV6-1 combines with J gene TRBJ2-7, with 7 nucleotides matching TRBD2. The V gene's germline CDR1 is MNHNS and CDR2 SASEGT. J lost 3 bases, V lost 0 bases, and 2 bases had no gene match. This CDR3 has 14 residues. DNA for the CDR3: TGTGCCAGCAGTGAAGCGTGGGGGGGCTACGAGCAGTACTTC. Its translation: CASSEAWGGYEQYF.

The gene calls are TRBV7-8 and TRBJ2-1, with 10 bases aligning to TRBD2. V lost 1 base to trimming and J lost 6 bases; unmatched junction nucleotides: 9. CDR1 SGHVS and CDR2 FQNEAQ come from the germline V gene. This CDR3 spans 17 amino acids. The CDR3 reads CASSLVVAGGPRNEQFF. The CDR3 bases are TGTGCCAGCAGCTTAGTGGTAGCGGGAGGACCTCGCAATGAGCAGTTCTTC.

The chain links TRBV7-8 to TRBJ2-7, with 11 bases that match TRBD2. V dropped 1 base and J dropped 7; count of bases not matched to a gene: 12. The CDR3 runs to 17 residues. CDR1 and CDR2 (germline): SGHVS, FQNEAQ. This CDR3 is CASSLGVTSGTLEEQYF. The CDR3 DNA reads TGTGCCAGCAGCTTAGGTGTGACTAGCGGGACCCTTGAAGAGCAGTACTTC.

The CDR3 sequence is CASSNLPTGARDEQYF. DNA for the CDR3: TGTGCCAGCAGCAACCTACCTACGGGAGCCCGGGACGAGCAGTACTTC. The chain has TRBV6-2 or TRBV6-3 and TRBJ2-7; D perhaps matches TRBD2 (6 bases). The CDR3 spans 16 residues. Germline assignment: CDR1 MNHEY and CDR2 SVGEGT. The V end lost 6 bases, the J end lost 5 bases, and 23 bases lay between the germline ends.

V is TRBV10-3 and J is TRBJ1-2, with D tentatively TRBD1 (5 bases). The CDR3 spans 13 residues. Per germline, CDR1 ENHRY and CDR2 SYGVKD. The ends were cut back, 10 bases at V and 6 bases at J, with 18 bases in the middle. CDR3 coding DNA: TGTGCCACCAGGGAGGGGAGCGAGAATGGCTACACCTTC. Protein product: CATREGSENGYTF.

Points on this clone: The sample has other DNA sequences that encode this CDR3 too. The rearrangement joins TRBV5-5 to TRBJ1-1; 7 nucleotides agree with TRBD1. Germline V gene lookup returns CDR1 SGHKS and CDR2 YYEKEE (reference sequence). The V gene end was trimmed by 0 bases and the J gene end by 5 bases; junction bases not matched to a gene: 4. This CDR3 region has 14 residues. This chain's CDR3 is CASSLEGGGTEAFF. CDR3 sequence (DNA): TGTGCCAGCAGCTTGGAAGGGGGCGGGACTGAAGCTTTCTTT.

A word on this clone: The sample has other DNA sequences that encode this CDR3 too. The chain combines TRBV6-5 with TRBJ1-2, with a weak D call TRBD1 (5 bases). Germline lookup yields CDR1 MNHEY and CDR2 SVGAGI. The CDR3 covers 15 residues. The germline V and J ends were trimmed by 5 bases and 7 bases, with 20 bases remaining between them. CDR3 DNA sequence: TGTGCCAGCAGTCTCCTCATTGGGGCCGGGGGTGGCTACACCTTC. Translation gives CASSLLIGAGGGYTF.

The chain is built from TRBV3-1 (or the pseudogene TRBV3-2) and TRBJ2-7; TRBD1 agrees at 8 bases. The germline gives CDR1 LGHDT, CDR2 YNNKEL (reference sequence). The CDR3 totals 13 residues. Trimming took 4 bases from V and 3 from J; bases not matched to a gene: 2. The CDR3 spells CASSRDRNYEQYF. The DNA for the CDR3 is TGTGCCAGCAGCCGGGACAGGAACTACGAGCAGTACTTC.

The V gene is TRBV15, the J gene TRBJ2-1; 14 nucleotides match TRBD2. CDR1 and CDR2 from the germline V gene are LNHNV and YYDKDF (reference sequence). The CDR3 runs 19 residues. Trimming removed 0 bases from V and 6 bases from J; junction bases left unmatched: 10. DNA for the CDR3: TGTGCCACCAGCAGAGATATGGGACTAGCGGGAGCGCCTCTCAATGAGCAGTTCTTC. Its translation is CATSRDMGLAGAPLNEQFF.